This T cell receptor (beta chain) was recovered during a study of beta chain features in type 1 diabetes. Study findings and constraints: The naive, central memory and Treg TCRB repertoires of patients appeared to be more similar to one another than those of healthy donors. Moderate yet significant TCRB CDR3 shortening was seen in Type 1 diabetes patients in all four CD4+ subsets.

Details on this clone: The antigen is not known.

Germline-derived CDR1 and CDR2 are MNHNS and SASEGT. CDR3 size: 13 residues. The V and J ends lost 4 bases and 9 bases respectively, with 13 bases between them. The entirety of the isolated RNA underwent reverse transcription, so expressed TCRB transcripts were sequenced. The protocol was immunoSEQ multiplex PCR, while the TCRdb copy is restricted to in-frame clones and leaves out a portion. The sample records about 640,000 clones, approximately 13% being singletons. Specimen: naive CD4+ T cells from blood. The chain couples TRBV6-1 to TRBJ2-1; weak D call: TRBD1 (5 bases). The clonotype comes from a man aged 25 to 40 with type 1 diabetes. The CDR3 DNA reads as TGTGCCAGCAGTGTCGGCTCCCAGGGTGAGCAGTTCTTC. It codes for CASSVGSQGEQFF.